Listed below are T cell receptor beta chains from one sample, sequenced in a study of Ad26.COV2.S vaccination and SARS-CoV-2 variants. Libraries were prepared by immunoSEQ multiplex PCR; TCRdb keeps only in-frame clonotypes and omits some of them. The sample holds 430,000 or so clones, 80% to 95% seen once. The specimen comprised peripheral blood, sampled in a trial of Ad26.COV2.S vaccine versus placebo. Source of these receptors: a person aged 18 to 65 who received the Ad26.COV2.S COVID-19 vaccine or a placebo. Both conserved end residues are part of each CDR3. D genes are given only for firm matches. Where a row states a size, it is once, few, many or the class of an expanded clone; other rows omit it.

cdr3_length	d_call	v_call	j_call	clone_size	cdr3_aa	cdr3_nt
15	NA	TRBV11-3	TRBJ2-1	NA	CASSLGGTPGDEQFF	TGTGCCAGCAGCTTAGGTGGGACTCCCGGGGATGAGCAGTTCTTC
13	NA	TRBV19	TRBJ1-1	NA	CASRTALTEKAFF	TGTGCCAGTAGAACCGCCCTTACAGAGAAAGCTTTCTTT
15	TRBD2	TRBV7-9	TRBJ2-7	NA	CASSQRGGGSDEQYF	TGTGCCAGCAGCCAACGGGGGGGCGGGTCCGACGAGCAGTACTTC
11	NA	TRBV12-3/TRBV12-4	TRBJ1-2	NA	CATRPWYGYTF	TGTGCCACTCGGCCCTGGTATGGCTACACCTTC
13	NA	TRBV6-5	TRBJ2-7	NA	CASSYAQFYEQYF	TGTGCCAGCAGTTACGCACAGTTCTACGAGCAGTACTTC
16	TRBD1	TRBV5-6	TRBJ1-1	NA	CASSLEVGQGNTEAFF	TGTGCCAGCAGCTTGGAAGTGGGACAGGGGAACACTGAAGCTTTCTTT
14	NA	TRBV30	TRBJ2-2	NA	CAWSDSGGFGELFF	TGTGCCTGGAGTGATAGCGGAGGGTTCGGGGAGCTGTTTTTT
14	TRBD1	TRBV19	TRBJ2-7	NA	CASSIGTGIDEQYF	TGTGCCAGTAGTATTGGGACAGGGATCGACGAGCAGTACTTC
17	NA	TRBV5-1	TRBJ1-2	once	CASRPLSRDLLNYGYTF	TGCGCCAGCAGGCCCCTGTCACGGGACCTACTTAACTATGGCTACACCTTC
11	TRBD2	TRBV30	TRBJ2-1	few	CAWSGGRTQFF	TGTGCCTGGAGTGGCGGGAGGACGCAGTTCTTC
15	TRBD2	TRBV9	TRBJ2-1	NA	CASSVVAGGPIEQFF	TGTGCCAGCAGCGTAGTGGCGGGAGGGCCGATTGAGCAGTTCTTC
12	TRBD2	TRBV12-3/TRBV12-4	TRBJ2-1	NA	CASSPTSPEQFF	TGTGCCAGCAGTCCGACTAGCCCGGAGCAGTTCTTC
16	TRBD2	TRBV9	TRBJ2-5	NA	CASSVAVSGVQETQYF	TGTGCCAGCAGCGTAGCTGTTAGCGGGGTACAAGAGACCCAGTACTTC
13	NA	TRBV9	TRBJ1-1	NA	CASSVTGSTEAFF	TGTGCCAGCAGCGTAACCGGAAGTACTGAAGCTTTCTTT
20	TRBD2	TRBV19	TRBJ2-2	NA	CASSIPGMGLAGGRTGELFF	TGTGCCAGTAGCATACCAGGAATGGGACTAGCGGGAGGTCGCACCGGGGAGCTGTTTTTT
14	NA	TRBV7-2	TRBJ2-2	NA	CASSLVGGSGELFF	TGTGCCAGCAGCTTAGTAGGGGGATCCGGGGAGCTGTTTTTT
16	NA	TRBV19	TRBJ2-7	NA	CASSIDTADFRREQYF	TGTGCCAGTAGTATAGATACGGCGGATTTCAGGAGGGAGCAGTACTTC
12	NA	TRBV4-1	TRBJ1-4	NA	CASSQPGEKLFF	TGCGCCAGCAGCCAGCCAGGGGAAAAACTGTTTTTT
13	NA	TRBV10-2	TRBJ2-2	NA	CASSGGSSGELFF	TGCGCCAGCAGTGGGGGGTCGAGCGGGGAGCTGTTTTTT
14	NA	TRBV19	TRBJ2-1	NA	CASSISDTYNEQFF	TGTGCCAGTAGTATATCTGATACCTACAATGAGCAGTTCTTC
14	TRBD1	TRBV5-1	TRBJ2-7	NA	CASSPGQGWYEQYF	TGCGCCAGCAGCCCGGGACAGGGGTGGTACGAGCAGTACTTC
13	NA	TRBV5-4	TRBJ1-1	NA	CALGSGGFTEAFF	TGTGCCCTGGGATCAGGAGGTTTCACTGAAGCTTTCTTT
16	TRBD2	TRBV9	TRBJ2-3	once	CASSVEGRGPQDTQYF	TGTGCCAGCAGCGTAGAAGGGAGGGGCCCCCAGGATACGCAGTATTTT
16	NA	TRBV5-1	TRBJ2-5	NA	CASSLGSELLGETQYF	TGCGCCAGCAGCTTGGGGTCAGAATTGCTTGGAGAGACCCAGTACTTC
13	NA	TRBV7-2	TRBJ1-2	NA	CATTPGGAEGYTF	TGTGCCACCACACCCGGGGGGGCTGAGGGCTACACCTTC
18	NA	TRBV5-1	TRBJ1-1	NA	CASSLDGPRTVGDTEAFF	TGCGCCAGCAGCTTGGACGGCCCCAGGACCGTAGGGGACACTGAAGCTTTCTTT
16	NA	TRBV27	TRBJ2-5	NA	CASSFLPGTTGETQYF	TGTGCCAGCAGTTTTTTACCGGGAACGACGGGTGAGACCCAGTACTTC
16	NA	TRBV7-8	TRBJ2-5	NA	CASSQGQGRGEETQYF	TGTGCCAGCAGCCAAGGACAGGGACGGGGGGAGGAGACCCAGTACTTC
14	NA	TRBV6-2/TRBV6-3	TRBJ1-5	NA	CASSPGISNQPQHF	TGTGCCAGCAGTCCCGGGATTAGCAATCAGCCCCAGCATTTT
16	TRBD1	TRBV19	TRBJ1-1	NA	CASIAPPGQGSTEAFF	TGTGCCAGTATAGCCCCACCGGGACAGGGGAGCACTGAAGCTTTCTTT
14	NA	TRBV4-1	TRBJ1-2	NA	CASSQDPRLYGYTF	TGCGCCAGCAGCCAAGATCCCAGGCTCTATGGCTACACCTTC
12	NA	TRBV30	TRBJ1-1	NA	CAWSVGADEAFF	TGTGCCTGGAGTGTAGGGGCGGATGAAGCTTTCTTT
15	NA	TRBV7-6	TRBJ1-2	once	CASSLLAGGLSGYTF	TGTGCCAGCAGTCTCCTTGCTGGGGGCCTGAGTGGCTACACCTTC